This TCR beta chain was captured in a study of OX40 agonist ivuxolimab in advanced cancers. About the study: The dose-escalation cohort was just under 85% male, with a mean age of approximately 61 years, ranging roughly 20 to 90. Treatment received earlier with anti-PD-1, anti-PD-L1 or anti-CTLA-4 agents was allowed, and around 36% had some.

Using immunoSEQ multiplex PCR, the repertoire was profiled, and TCRdb retains in-frame clones only, with some absent. The profile shows some 43,000 clones, more than 70% of them singletons. Trimming left V 6 bases short and J 5 bases short, with 11 bases between. This CDR3 is built from 13 residues. Germline V gene lookup returns CDR1 WSHSY and CDR2 SAAADI. The chain couples TRBV10-2 to TRBJ1-5; D is unresolved. Source: CD4+ or CD8+ T cells sorted from blood, taken in a trial of the OX40 agonist ivuxolimab. The TCR originated in an adult with an advanced solid tumor such as melanoma, head and neck, liver or kidney cancer. The CDR3 loop is CASRARRDQPQHF. CDR3 nucleotides: TGCGCCAGCAGAGCTCGACGGGATCAGCCCCAGCATTTT.